This T cell receptor beta chain is drawn from a study of cytomegalovirus exposure and HLA in healthy donors. General study results and limits: In a later analysis, donors in an Asian-associated ancestry cluster reportedly had fewer N-insertions in productive TCRs than the cohort mean. Another analysis was done later, and it associated over 15,000 TCR beta sequences with HLA alleles at 0.05 false discovery rate. Confirmation in vitro established that a few CMV-associated chains were specific for CMV antigens.

This clone has just one count. Its antigen is undetermined. PCR amplification relied on 60 Vbeta primers (plus 13 Jbeta primers). Sequenced by immunoSEQ multiplex PCR; TCRdb stores in-frame clones only, minus some. The data hold more than 95,000 clones, with 50% to 65% observed a single time. Germline CDR1 and CDR2: SGHNT and YENEEA. CDR3 length: 14 residues. V shed 5 bases and J 5 bases; nucleotides not matched to a gene: 2. All the people who gave samples were healthy bone marrow donors. Sample: PBMCs. This sequence originates from a woman aged 40-49 years in good health and CMV-seropositive. The rearrangement uses TRBV11-3 and TRBJ2-7, with 14 bases matching TRBD2. This chain's CDR3 is CASSPGLAGDEQYF. The CDR3 region has the DNA TGTGCCAGCAGCCCGGGACTAGCGGGAGACGAGCAGTACTTC.